This T cell receptor (beta chain) appears in the sequencing data of a study of T cell responses to AZD1222 COVID-19 vaccine. As for the study in general: Pooling covered second doses at about 4 or about 12 weeks.

Points from the study as a whole: Donor demographics were predominantly white British with a female majority; clonal diversity may be underestimated. The breadth and depth of Spike-specific TCRs increased once two AZD1222 doses had been given. Among AZD1222 vaccinees, only 5 or 6 were seropositive at baseline.

The count of this clone is one. Its antigen is still unknown. The repertoire was sequenced with immunoSEQ multiplex PCR; TCRdb's copy has only in-frame clones and lacks some. The sample lists 150,000 to 200,000 clones; approximately 91% were seen once. The J segment lost 10 bases and the V segment lost 2 bases, leaving 7 bases of the junction unmatched. Looked up from germline, CDR1 is MNHEY and CDR2 is SMNVEV (reference sequence). The CDR3 is made up of 13 amino acids. The chain joins TRBV27 to TRBJ1-2; 7 bases fit TRBD1. This specimen was peripheral blood, taken on day 0 of AZD1222 vaccination. This clonotype was sampled from an adult in good health. The CDR3 region is CASSLVQGGDYTF. The CDR3 DNA sequence: TGTGCCAGCAGTTTAGTCCAGGGGGGGGACTACACCTTC.